These T cell receptor beta chains were read from a single sample in a study of T-cell memory formation after mild COVID-19. TCRdb re-called the 5' RACE reads through MiXCR, storing one row per CDR3 protein. The repertoire holds around 370,000 distinct CDR3 sequences, with approximately 21% as singletons. Sequenced material: PBMCs or a T cell subset sorted from them (not recorded which). All receptors come from an adult woman who had mild COVID-19 (a few samples of this study predate the infection). Cell type and time point are not known. The CDR3 runs from the conserved cysteine through the conserved F or W. Fields, in order: J gene, V gene, CDR3 protein.

TRBJ2-1	TRBV5-6	CASSLGLASREQFF
TRBJ2-1	TRBV29-1	CSVGAGTGQFF
TRBJ1-2	TRBV15	CATSRGLADRDLYGYTF
TRBJ1-1	TRBV12-3/TRBV12-4	CASSLAGYEAFF
TRBJ1-6	TRBV6-5	CASSYSRISGNNSPLHF
TRBJ2-7	TRBV10-3	CAISPETDYYEQYF
TRBJ1-1	TRBV7-2	CASSPYTGGGTEAFF
TRBJ2-1	TRBV7-3	CASRNGREGRYNEQFF
TRBJ2-1	TRBV7-9	CASSHPGQPNEQFF
TRBJ1-1	TRBV6-5	CASRTFQGAGEAFF
TRBJ2-1	TRBV11-2	CASSFRGSGEQFF
TRBJ2-5	TRBV7-9	CASSLALAGGETQYF
TRBJ2-7	TRBV3-1	CASSRQQGWSSYEQYF
TRBJ2-6	TRBV30	CAWSPTGRRSGANVLTF
TRBJ1-1	TRBV10-3	CAISETSGARVTEAFF
TRBJ2-3	TRBV25-1	CASSEFSGGTDTQYF
TRBJ2-1	TRBV7-9	CASSNLLAGKSNEQFF
TRBJ2-4	TRBV12-3/TRBV12-4	CASSLGTAFIQYF
TRBJ1-2	TRBV2	CASSWTDYGYTF
TRBJ2-1	TRBV19	CASSIMGQTGVFEEQFF
TRBJ1-1	TRBV12-3/TRBV12-4	CASSLFRGWTEAFF
TRBJ2-3	TRBV7-2	CASSFGTINTDTQYF
TRBJ2-7	TRBV24-1	CATSDRGTGSYEQYF
TRBJ1-2	TRBV2	CASSGMGFSGYTF
TRBJ1-2	TRBV7-9	CASRPKDRGRDYGYTF
TRBJ2-7	TRBV5-4	CASSHSSGSRLEQYF